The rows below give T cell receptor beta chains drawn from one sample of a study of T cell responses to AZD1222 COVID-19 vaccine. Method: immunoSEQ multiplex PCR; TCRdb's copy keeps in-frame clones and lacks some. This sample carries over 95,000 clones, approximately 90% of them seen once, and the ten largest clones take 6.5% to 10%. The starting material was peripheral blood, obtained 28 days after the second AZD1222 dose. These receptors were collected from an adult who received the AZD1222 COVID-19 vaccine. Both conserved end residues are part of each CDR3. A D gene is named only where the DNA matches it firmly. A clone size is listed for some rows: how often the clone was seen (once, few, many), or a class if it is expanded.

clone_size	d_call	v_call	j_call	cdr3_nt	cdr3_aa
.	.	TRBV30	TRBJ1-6	TGTGCCTGGAGTGTCTTGAGGGCAGACTCACCCCTCCACTTT	CAWSVLRADSPLHF
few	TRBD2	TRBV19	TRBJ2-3	TGTGCCAGTAGTGCGGGATCTAGCGGGAGTATGCAGTATTTT	CASSAGSSGSMQYF
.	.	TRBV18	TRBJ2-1	TGTGCCAGCTCACCCTGGGCAGGGGATTCCTACAATGAGCAGTTCTTC	CASSPWAGDSYNEQFF
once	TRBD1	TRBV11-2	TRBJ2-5	TGTGCCAGCAGCCTACGGACAGGAGAGGGGGAGACCCAGTACTTC	CASSLRTGEGETQYF
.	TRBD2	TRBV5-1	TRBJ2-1	TGCGCCAGCAGCTTGAAAGCGGGAGCGAACTACAATGAGCAGTTCTTC	CASSLKAGANYNEQFF
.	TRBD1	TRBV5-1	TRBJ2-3	TGCGCCAGCGGACTCCAGGGGGCCCTTAGCACAGATACGCAGTATTTT	CASGLQGALSTDTQYF
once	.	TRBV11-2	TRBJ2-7	TGTGCCAGCAGCTTACGACGGAACTACGAGCAGTACTTC	CASSLRRNYEQYF
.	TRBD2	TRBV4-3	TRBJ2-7	TGCGCCAGCAGCCAGACCGGGACTAGCGGGCTCTACGAGCAGTACTTC	CASSQTGTSGLYEQYF
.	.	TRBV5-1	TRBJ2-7	TGCGCCAGCAGCCCAGTACCCGGGGTCTCCTACGAGCAGTACTTC	CASSPVPGVSYEQYF
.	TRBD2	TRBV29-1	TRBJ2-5	TGCAGCGTTGAAGAACCTAGCGGGAGAGAGACCCAGTACTTC	CSVEEPSGRETQYF
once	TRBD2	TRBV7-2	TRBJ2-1	TGTGCCAGCAGCTTAGTGGGACTAGCGGCCCTACCGGGGAATGAGCAGTTCTTC	CASSLVGLAALPGNEQFF
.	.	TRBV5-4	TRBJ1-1	TGTGCCAGCAGCTTGGGGGTAACTGAAGCTTTCTTT	CASSLGVTEAFF
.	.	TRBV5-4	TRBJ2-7	TGTGCCAGCAGCTTATGGGGTTCTTACTACGAGCAGTACTTC	CASSLWGSYYEQYF
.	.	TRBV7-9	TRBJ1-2	TGTGCCAGCAGCTTAGCCCTTCTAGCCGGCTACACCTTC	CASSLALLAGYTF
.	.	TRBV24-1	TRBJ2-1	TGTGCCACCAGTGACGGACTGAGGGTTCATGAGCAGTTCTTC	CATSDGLRVHEQFF
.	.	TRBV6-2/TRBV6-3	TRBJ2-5	TGTGCCAGCAGTTACTCTGCGGGACAAGAGACCCAGTACTTC	CASSYSAGQETQYF
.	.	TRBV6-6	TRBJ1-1	TGTGCCAGCAGTTACGATCGCGCTGAAGCTTTCTTT	CASSYDRAEAFF
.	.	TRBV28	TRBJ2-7	TGTGCCAGCAGTTTAGCACTACGGATGAGGGAGCAGTACTTC	CASSLALRMREQYF
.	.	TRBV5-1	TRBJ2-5	TGCGCCAGCAGCGAATGGACCCGAGGGATAGAGACCCAGTACTTC	CASSEWTRGIETQYF
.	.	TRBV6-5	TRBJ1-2	TGTGCCAGCAGTTACGGCGGGGTTGGCTACACCTTC	CASSYGGVGYTF
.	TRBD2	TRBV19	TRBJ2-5	TGTGCCAGTAGTAGGAGACTAGCGGGAGTAGGGCAAGAGACCCAGTACTTC	CASSRRLAGVGQETQYF
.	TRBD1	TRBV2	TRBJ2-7	TGTGCCAGCAAACGGGACAGGGAGCGCGAGCAGTACTTC	CASKRDREREQYF
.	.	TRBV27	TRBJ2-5	TGTGCCAGCAGTTTAACCCCAGGGCAGGGGGGCGAGACCCAGTACTTC	CASSLTPGQGGETQYF
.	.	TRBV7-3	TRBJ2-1	TGTGCCAGCAGCTCCAACCCAGCGAATGAGCAGTTCTTC	CASSSNPANEQFF
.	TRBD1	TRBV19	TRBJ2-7	TGTGCCAGTAGCGGACAGGGGGCTTCCTACGAGCAGTACTTC	CASSGQGASYEQYF
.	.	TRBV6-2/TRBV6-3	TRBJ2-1	TGTGCCAGCAGTTACTCCCCCCCTGGGGGGCTCTACAATGAGCAGTTCTTC	CASSYSPPGGLYNEQFF
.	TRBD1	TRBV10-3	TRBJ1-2	TGTGCCATTTACCGGGACAGGGGAGACTATGGCTACACCTTC	CAIYRDRGDYGYTF
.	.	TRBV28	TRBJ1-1	TGTGCCAGCCGGAGGGGCCAGATTCTCACTGAAGCTTTCTTT	CASRRGQILTEAFF
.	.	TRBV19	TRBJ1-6	TGTGCCAGTAGTATGCGGAAGGGTTCACCCCTCCACTTT	CASSMRKGSPLHF
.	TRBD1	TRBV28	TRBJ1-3	TGTGCCAGCACACAGGGGCCTCTGCACTCTGGAAACACCATATATTTT	CASTQGPLHSGNTIYF
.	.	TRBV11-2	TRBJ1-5	TGTGCCAGCAGCTTATCCGTGGTAGGCAATCAGCCCCAGCATTTT	CASSLSVVGNQPQHF
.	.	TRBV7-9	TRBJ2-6	TGTGCCAGCAGCTTACTGAGCTCTGGGGCCAACGTCCTGACTTTC	CASSLLSSGANVLTF
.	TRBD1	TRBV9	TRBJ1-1	TGTGCCAGCAGCCCGAGGGGGGACAGCATGAACACTGAAGCTTTCTTT	CASSPRGDSMNTEAFF
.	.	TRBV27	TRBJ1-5	TGTGCCAGCAGCTCGGCGTTGAATAGCAATCAGCCCCAGCATTTT	CASSSALNSNQPQHF
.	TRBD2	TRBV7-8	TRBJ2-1	TGTGCCAGCGGAGCGGGAGGGCCGAATGAGCAGTTCTTC	CASGAGGPNEQFF
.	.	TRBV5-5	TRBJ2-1	TGTGCCAGCAGCTTGGAGGACCGCTCCTACAATGAGCAGTTCTTC	CASSLEDRSYNEQFF
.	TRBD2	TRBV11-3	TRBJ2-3	TGTGCCAGCAGCTTAGGATCGCGGGAGAGGGAAGATACGCAGTATTTT	CASSLGSREREDTQYF
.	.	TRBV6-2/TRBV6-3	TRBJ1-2	TGTGCCAGCAGTTTTGAAGGGTACGGCTACACCTTC	CASSFEGYGYTF
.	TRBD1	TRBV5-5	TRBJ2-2	TGTGCCAGCAGCTTAGTGGGACAGGGGCCCGGGGAGCTGTTTTTT	CASSLVGQGPGELFF
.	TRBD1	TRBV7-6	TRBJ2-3	TGTGCCAGCAGCCTGGGACAGGGAGCAGATACGCAGTATTTT	CASSLGQGADTQYF
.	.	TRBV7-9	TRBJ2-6	TGTGCCAGCAGCTTTTGGGGGGGCAACTCTGGGGCCAACGTCCTGACTTTC	CASSFWGGNSGANVLTF
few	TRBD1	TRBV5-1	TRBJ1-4	TGCGCCAGCAGCCCCCAGGGGGCGGGTAATGAAAAACTGTTTTTT	CASSPQGAGNEKLFF
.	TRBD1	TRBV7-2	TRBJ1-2	TGTGCCAGCAGCTTAGTAACACGCGGGACAGGGGGGAGGTCTGGCTACACCTTC	CASSLVTRGTGGRSGYTF
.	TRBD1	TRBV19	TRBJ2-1	TGTGCCAGTACCCCAAGGGACAGGGGATTTAGCTCCTACAATGAGCAGTTCTTC	CASTPRDRGFSSYNEQFF
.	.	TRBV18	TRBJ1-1	TGTGCCAGCTCACCCGATGCGGGGCCCGGCGCTGAAGCTTTCTTT	CASSPDAGPGAEAFF
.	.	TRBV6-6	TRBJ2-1	TGTGCCAGCAGTTTGGACAGATACAATGAGCAGTTCTTC	CASSLDRYNEQFF